This T cell receptor (beta chain) was captured in a study of shared T cell receptors in the human thymus. Between the trimmed V and J ends, which lost 1 base and 1 base, there was a span of 10 bases. The length of the CDR3 is 15 residues. Germline loops: CDR1 SEHNR, CDR2 FQNEAQ (reference sequence). Profiling relied on immunoSEQ multiplex PCR, and the TCRdb table lists in-frame clones only, not all of them. The sample holds about 380,000 clones; approximately 95% are singletons and the top ten take around 0.018%. The material sequenced was thymocytes. V is TRBV7-9 and J is TRBJ1-1; D is perhaps TRBD1 (6 bases). The TCR comes from a human donor. CDR3 in DNA: TGTGCCAGCAGCTTAGAGCGGACAGCGAACACTGAAGCTTTCTTT. Protein: CASSLERTANTEAFF.